This is a list of T cell receptor beta chains from one sample in a study of CD8 T cells in ankylosing spondylitis. MiXCR was run by TCRdb on the 5' RACE reads, yielding one entry per CDR3 protein. The sample gives about 360,000 distinct CDR3 sequences, 20% of which show up once; about an eighth is in the top ten. Input material: blood, either unsorted or a sorted T cell fraction (not recorded which). The receptor set was obtained from a male donor with ankylosing spondylitis or in good health (not recorded which). Each CDR3 is given with its conserved first and last residue. A D gene is named only where the DNA matches it firmly. The listing skips clone size in some rows; elsewhere it reads once, few, many or a size class.

D: NA
V: TRBV20-1
J: TRBJ2-7
size: many
DNA: TGCAGTGCCAGGGGCTGGAGCTCCTACGAGCAGTACTTC
CDR3: CSARGWSSYEQYF

D: NA
V: TRBV7-6
J: TRBJ2-5
size: few
DNA: TGTGCCAGCAGCTCCCCCGGACAGATACAAGAGACCCAGTACTTC
CDR3: CASSSPGQIQETQYF

D: NA
V: TRBV12-3/TRBV12-4
J: TRBJ2-7
size: few
DNA: TGTGCCAGCGCCAGTTCGCCCGACGAGCAGTACTTC
CDR3: CASASSPDEQYF

D: NA
V: TRBV20-1
J: TRBJ2-3
size: few
DNA: TGCAGTGCATTTACCGGGACAAGCACAGATACGCAGTATTTT
CDR3: CSAFTGTSTDTQYF

D: NA
V: TRBV2
J: TRBJ2-7
size: NA
DNA: TGTGCCAGCAGTGAAGCGCTAAAACCCTACGAGCAGTACTTC
CDR3: CASSEALKPYEQYF

D: TRBD2
V: TRBV9
J: TRBJ2-1
size: NA
DNA: TGTGCCAGCAGCGTCGGCGGGGGGGCCCACAATGAGCAGTTCTTC
CDR3: CASSVGGGAHNEQFF

D: NA
V: TRBV11-2
J: TRBJ2-3
size: NA
DNA: TGTGCCAGCAGCCCACCAGAGAGGGGTGCAGATACGCAGTATTTT
CDR3: CASSPPERGADTQYF

D: TRBD2
V: TRBV7-2
J: TRBJ2-2
size: NA
DNA: TGTGCCAGCAGCATACTAGCGGGGTGGAACACCGGGGAGCTGTTTTTT
CDR3: CASSILAGWNTGELFF

D: NA
V: TRBV12-3/TRBV12-4
J: TRBJ2-3
size: few
DNA: TGTGCCAGCAGTCCGACCCGCACAGATACGCAGTATTTT
CDR3: CASSPTRTDTQYF

D: NA
V: TRBV12-3/TRBV12-4
J: TRBJ2-7
size: NA
DNA: TGTGCCAGCAGTTTAGGGGGGAAGCCCTACGAGCAGTACTTC
CDR3: CASSLGGKPYEQYF

D: TRBD1
V: TRBV7-8
J: TRBJ2-6
size: NA
DNA: TGTGCCAGCAGCTTAGGGACAGGTCCCTCTGGGGCCAACGTCCTGACTTTC
CDR3: CASSLGTGPSGANVLTF

D: NA
V: TRBV29-1
J: TRBJ2-2
size: NA
DNA: TGCAGCGTTGGTTGGGCGAACACCGGGGAGCTGTTTTTT
CDR3: CSVGWANTGELFF

D: NA
V: TRBV29-1
J: TRBJ2-3
size: few
DNA: TGCAGCGTTCGAAAGGGACTCGAAACCACAGATACGCAGTATTTT
CDR3: CSVRKGLETTDTQYF

D: NA
V: TRBV29-1
J: TRBJ2-7
size: many
DNA: TGCAGCGTTCTGGCTAACTACTACGAGCAGTACTTC
CDR3: CSVLANYYEQYF

D: NA
V: TRBV12-3/TRBV12-4
J: TRBJ2-7
size: few
DNA: TGTGCCAGCAGTTTAGCGGTGGGGGGGCTCGACGAGCAGTACTTC
CDR3: CASSLAVGGLDEQYF

D: NA
V: TRBV7-9
J: TRBJ1-5
size: NA
DNA: TGTGCCAGCAGTCCGGAGGGTTCGGGTCAGCCCCAGCATTTT
CDR3: CASSPEGSGQPQHF

D: NA
V: TRBV30
J: TRBJ2-4
size: NA
DNA: TGTGCCTGTTCCCGAAGAAAGGAAGGTGGAAACATTCAGTACTTC
CDR3: CACSRRKEGGNIQYF

D: TRBD2
V: TRBV13
J: TRBJ2-3
size: few
DNA: TGTGCCAGCAGCTTAGGCGGGGGGGCCGAGACAGATACGCAGTATTTT
CDR3: CASSLGGGAETDTQYF

D: NA
V: TRBV3-1
J: TRBJ2-3
size: few
DNA: TGTGCCAGCAGCCAAGGTCTCTTGGAAGGGGTAGCTTCCCATACGCAGTATTTT
CDR3: CASSQGLLEGVASHTQYF

D: NA
V: TRBV28
J: TRBJ1-2
size: NA
DNA: TGTGCCAGCAGCCCAGAGGGCCTAGGGGGCTACACCTTC
CDR3: CASSPEGLGGYTF

D: NA
V: TRBV7-2
J: TRBJ2-7
size: NA
DNA: TGTGCCAGCAGAAGGACGGGAATATCCTACGAGCAGTACTTC
CDR3: CASRRTGISYEQYF

D: NA
V: TRBV4-1
J: TRBJ2-5
size: NA
DNA: TGCGCCAGCAGCCAAGATACGGGGCTGTGGGAGACCCAGTACTTC
CDR3: CASSQDTGLWETQYF

D: NA
V: TRBV12-3/TRBV12-4
J: TRBJ2-7
size: few
DNA: TGTGCCAGCAGTTTACCCTCCCGTGGTTCCGAGCAGTACTTC
CDR3: CASSLPSRGSEQYF

D: TRBD2
V: TRBV20-1
J: TRBJ2-1
size: few
DNA: TGCAGTGCTAGAGATCGGCCCCAGCCGGGGGGGTCCTACAATGAGCAGTTCTTC
CDR3: CSARDRPQPGGSYNEQFF

D: TRBD1
V: TRBV6-5
J: TRBJ2-2
size: NA
DNA: TGTGCCAGCAGTTACAATACAGGGGGAACCGGGGAGCTGTTTTTT
CDR3: CASSYNTGGTGELFF

D: NA
V: TRBV9
J: TRBJ2-1
size: NA
DNA: TGTGCCAGCAGCGCCGGGCTTTCGCCAACAAATGAGCAGTTCTTC
CDR3: CASSAGLSPTNEQFF

D: TRBD1
V: TRBV10-2
J: TRBJ2-1
size: few
DNA: TGCGCCAGCAGTGAGGTTCAAAGGACAGGGGGGACCAATGAGCAGTTCTTC
CDR3: CASSEVQRTGGTNEQFF

D: TRBD2
V: TRBV29-1
J: TRBJ2-5
size: NA
DNA: TGCAGCGTTGTTGGGGGGGAATGGCAAGAGACCCAGTACTTC
CDR3: CSVVGGEWQETQYF

D: NA
V: TRBV12-3/TRBV12-4
J: TRBJ2-1
size: NA
DNA: TGTGCCAGCGTGACCGGGACAAGGGGGTACAGTGAGCAGTTCTTC
CDR3: CASVTGTRGYSEQFF

D: NA
V: TRBV10-3
J: TRBJ1-1
size: NA
DNA: TGTGCCATCAGTGAGCTGGCCTCGAACACTGAAGCTTTCTTT
CDR3: CAISELASNTEAFF

D: NA
V: TRBV29-1
J: TRBJ2-1
size: NA
DNA: TGCAGCGTTGGGCCAGGGCTAGTAAAGTTAGGTGAGCAGTTCTTC
CDR3: CSVGPGLVKLGEQFF

D: TRBD2
V: TRBV28
J: TRBJ2-1
size: few
DNA: TGTGCCAGCAGTTCCCCGGGGGGGCCTACCTACAATGAGCAGTTCTTC
CDR3: CASSSPGGPTYNEQFF

D: NA
V: TRBV5-6
J: TRBJ1-6
size: few
DNA: TGTGCCAGCAGCTTGGGATGGGGTAATTCACCCCTCCACTTT
CDR3: CASSLGWGNSPLHF

D: TRBD2
V: TRBV4-1
J: TRBJ2-7
size: few
DNA: TGCGCCAGCAGCCCTGGAACTAGCGGCTACGAGCAGTACTTC
CDR3: CASSPGTSGYEQYF

D: NA
V: TRBV12-3/TRBV12-4
J: TRBJ2-1
size: few
DNA: TGTGCCAGCAGTTTAGAAGACACCAACAATGAGCAGTTCTTC
CDR3: CASSLEDTNNEQFF

D: NA
V: TRBV6-2/TRBV6-3
J: TRBJ2-1
size: NA
DNA: TGTGCCAGCAGTTACTCGCCGTTCAATGAGCAGTTCTTC
CDR3: CASSYSPFNEQFF

D: TRBD2
V: TRBV27
J: TRBJ2-3
size: few
DNA: TGTGCCAGCAGTATCCCTAGCGGGGGTAGCACAGATACGCAGTATTTT
CDR3: CASSIPSGGSTDTQYF

D: TRBD2
V: TRBV6-5
J: TRBJ2-7
size: NA
DNA: TGTGCCAGCAGTTACTTCGGGGTAGCGGGGGTCTACGAGCAGTACTTC
CDR3: CASSYFGVAGVYEQYF

D: TRBD2
V: TRBV3-1
J: TRBJ2-1
size: few
DNA: TGTGCCAGCAGCCAAGATTTGGGCGGGGGGGCGCGGAATGAGCAGTTCTTC
CDR3: CASSQDLGGGARNEQFF

D: NA
V: TRBV12-3/TRBV12-4
J: TRBJ1-5
size: NA
DNA: TGTGCCAGCAGGGGGGAGGGGAGCAATCAGCCCCAGCATTTT
CDR3: CASRGEGSNQPQHF

D: NA
V: TRBV7-8
J: TRBJ2-5
size: few
DNA: TGTGCCAGCAGCGGAAGGGCAGGGGTTGGTCAGGCCCAGTACTTC
CDR3: CASSGRAGVGQAQYF

D: NA
V: TRBV5-1
J: TRBJ2-7
size: NA
DNA: TGCGCCAGCAGCTTGGAACCGGGCCAGGGTTCCTACGAGCAGTACTTC
CDR3: CASSLEPGQGSYEQYF

D: TRBD2
V: TRBV5-6
J: TRBJ2-7
size: few
DNA: TGTGCCAGCATAGCGGGGGGCGAGCAGTACTTC
CDR3: CASIAGGEQYF

D: NA
V: TRBV12-3/TRBV12-4
J: TRBJ2-5
size: NA
DNA: TGTGCCAGCAGTTACGGACTAATCCAACAAGAGACCCAGTACTTC
CDR3: CASSYGLIQQETQYF

D: NA
V: TRBV20-1
J: TRBJ2-1
size: few
DNA: TGCAGTGCTAGAGATAACAATGAGCAGTTCTTC
CDR3: CSARDNNEQFF

D: NA
V: TRBV12-3/TRBV12-4
J: TRBJ1-5
size: NA
DNA: TGTGCCAGCAGTCCTAGCTTTGGGGGTTGGCAGCCCCAGCATTTT
CDR3: CASSPSFGGWQPQHF

D: NA
V: TRBV30
J: TRBJ1-5
size: NA
DNA: TGTGCCTGGAGTGAGGGGGGCAATCAGCCCCAGCATTTT
CDR3: CAWSEGGNQPQHF

D: NA
V: TRBV4-1
J: TRBJ2-1
size: NA
DNA: TGCGCCAGCAGCCAAGCGCCCCCGGGGACATACAATGAGCAGTTCTTC
CDR3: CASSQAPPGTYNEQFF

D: NA
V: TRBV27
J: TRBJ2-7
size: NA
DNA: TGTGCCAGCAGTTTGGGCACAGGGCGCTACGAGCAGTACTTC
CDR3: CASSLGTGRYEQYF

D: NA
V: TRBV6-2/TRBV6-3
J: TRBJ2-5
size: NA
DNA: TGTGCCAGCAGTTATGGGGGTTTGAAAGAGACCCAGTACTTC
CDR3: CASSYGGLKETQYF

D: NA
V: TRBV4-1
J: TRBJ1-1
size: few
DNA: TGCGCCAGCAGCCAAGAGGGGAGGAACACTGAAGCTTTCTTT
CDR3: CASSQEGRNTEAFF

D: TRBD1
V: TRBV7-9
J: TRBJ1-4
size: NA
DNA: TGTGCCAGCAGCTACACAGGGGCGTCTAATGAAAAACTGTTTTTT
CDR3: CASSYTGASNEKLFF